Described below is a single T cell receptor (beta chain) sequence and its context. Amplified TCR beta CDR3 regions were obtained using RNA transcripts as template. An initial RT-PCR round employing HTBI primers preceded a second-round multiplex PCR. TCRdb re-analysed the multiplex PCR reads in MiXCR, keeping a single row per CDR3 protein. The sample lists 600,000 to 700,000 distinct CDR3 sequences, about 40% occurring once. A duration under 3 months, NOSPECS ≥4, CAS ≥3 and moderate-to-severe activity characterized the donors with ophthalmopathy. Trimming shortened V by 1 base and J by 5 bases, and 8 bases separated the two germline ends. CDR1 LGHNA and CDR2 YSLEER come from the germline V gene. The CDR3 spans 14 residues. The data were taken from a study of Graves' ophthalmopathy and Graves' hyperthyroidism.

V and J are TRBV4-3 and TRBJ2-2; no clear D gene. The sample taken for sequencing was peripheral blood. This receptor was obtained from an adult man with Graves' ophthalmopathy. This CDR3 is CASSQATVTGELFF. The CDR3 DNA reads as TGCGCCAGCAGCCAAGCAACAGTGACCGGGGAGCTGTTTTTT.